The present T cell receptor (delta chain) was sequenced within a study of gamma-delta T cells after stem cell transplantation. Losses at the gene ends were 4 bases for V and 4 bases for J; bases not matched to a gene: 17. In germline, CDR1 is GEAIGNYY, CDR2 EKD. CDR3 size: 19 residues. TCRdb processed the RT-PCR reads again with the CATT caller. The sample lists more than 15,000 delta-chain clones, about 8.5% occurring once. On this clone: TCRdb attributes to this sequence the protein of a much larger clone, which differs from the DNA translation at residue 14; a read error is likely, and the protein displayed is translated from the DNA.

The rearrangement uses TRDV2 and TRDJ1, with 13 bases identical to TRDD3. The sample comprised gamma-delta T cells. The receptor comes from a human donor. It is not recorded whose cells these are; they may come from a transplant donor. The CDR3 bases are TGTGCCTGTGAACCTGTACTGGGGGATACGCGGAGGTACATCGATAAACTCATCTTT. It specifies CACEPVLGDTRRYIDKLIF.